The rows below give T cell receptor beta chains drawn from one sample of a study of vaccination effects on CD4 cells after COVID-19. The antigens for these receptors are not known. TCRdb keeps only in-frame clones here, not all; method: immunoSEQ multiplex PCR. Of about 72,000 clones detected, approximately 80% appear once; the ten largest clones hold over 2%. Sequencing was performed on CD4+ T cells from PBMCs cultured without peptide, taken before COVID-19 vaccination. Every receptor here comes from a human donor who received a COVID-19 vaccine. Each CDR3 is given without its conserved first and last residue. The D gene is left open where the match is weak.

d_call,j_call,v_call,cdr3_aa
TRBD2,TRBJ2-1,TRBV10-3,AIRITSGGLYNEQF
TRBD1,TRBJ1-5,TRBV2,ASSWGQGPNQPQH
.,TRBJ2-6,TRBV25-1,ASSDILGGAGANVLT
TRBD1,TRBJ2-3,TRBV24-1,ATSEKRTGNADTQY
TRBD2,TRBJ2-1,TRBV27,ASSRLAGGYNEQF
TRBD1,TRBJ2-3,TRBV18,ASSPRQGPTDTQY
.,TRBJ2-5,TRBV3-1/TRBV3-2,ASSQDQETQY
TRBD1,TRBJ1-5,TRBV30,AWSSTGQGTHSNQPQH
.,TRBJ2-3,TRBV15,ATSRDSSTQY
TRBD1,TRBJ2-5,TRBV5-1,ASSLERTGETQY
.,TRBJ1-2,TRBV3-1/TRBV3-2,ASSSGQGTYGYT
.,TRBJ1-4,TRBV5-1,ASSSDGTPANEKLF
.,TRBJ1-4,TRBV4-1,ASSQVGAGPDEKLF
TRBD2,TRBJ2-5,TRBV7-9,ASSLEGSGGQETQY
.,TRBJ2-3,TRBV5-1,ASSPLVVGSTDTQY
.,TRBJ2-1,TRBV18,ASSADQYNEQF
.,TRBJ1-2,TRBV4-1,ASSQGTVLGYT
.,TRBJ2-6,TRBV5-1,ASSLAGSGANVLT
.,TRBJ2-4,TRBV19,ASSIGSGVAKNIQY
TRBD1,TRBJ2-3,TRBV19,ASRTLVTGGDTQY
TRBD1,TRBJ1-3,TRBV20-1,SVERLTGGY
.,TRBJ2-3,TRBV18,ASSPRENRLHPSTDTQY
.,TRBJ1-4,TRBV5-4,ASSIRGGIEKLF
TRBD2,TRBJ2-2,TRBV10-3,AIRQFSGESGELF
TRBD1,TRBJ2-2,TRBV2,ASSSGTGTGELF
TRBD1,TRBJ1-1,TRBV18,ASSPSGTGNTEAF
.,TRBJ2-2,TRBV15,ATSSRGAIPGELF
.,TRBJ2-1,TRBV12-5,ASGPSSLGRTYNEQF
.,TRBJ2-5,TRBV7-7,ASSLSGPQETQY
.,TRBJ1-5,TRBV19,ATRGGWQPQH
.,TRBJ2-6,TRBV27,ASSLSFGANVLT
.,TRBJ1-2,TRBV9,ASSVDEGKGGYT